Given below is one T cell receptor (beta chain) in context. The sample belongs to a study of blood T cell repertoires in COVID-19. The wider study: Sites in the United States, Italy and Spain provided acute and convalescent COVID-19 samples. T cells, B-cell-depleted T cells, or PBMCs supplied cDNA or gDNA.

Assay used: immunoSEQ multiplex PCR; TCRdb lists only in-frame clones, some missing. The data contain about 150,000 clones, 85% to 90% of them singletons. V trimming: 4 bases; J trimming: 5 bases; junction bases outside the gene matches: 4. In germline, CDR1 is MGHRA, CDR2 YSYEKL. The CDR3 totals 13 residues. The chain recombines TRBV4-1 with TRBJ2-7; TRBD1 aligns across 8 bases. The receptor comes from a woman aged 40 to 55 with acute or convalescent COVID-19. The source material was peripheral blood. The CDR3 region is CASSPTGVHEQYF. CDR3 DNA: TGCGCCAGCAGCCCGACAGGGGTTCACGAGCAGTACTTC.